This TCR beta chain is from a study of CD8+CD57+ T cells in acquired aplastic anemia. The CDR3 totals 13 residues. Per germline, CDR1 LNHDA and CDR2 SQIVND (reference sequence). V was clipped by 5 bases and J by 12 bases, with 16 bases between them. Genomic DNA, serving as template, underwent TCR beta VDJ and CDR3 profiling. TCRdb processed the reads anew with MiXCR; each CDR3 protein has one entry. In the table there are approximately 170,000 distinct CDR3 sequences, 55% to 80% of which are singletons. This clonotype was seen more than once but under ten times. Its antigen is not identified. Study-level findings and limits: About 30 CD8+ CDR3 sequences occurred in both the patients and the controls.

The V call is TRBV19, the J call TRBJ1-4, with D uncertain. Material: sorted CD4+, CD8+, or CD8+CD57+ T cells (not recorded which) from PBMCs. The clonotype was recovered from a human donor in good health. For the CDR3, the DNA is TGTGCCAGTAGTCCTGGGAGCGGAGCGGAACTGTTTTTT. The encoded protein is CASSPGSGAELFF. Variable domain in full (rest from reference TRBV19 and TRBJ1-4): DGGITQSPKYLFRKEGQNVTLSCEQNLNHDAMYWYRQDPGQGLRLIYYSQIVNDFQKGDIAEGYSVSREKKESFPLTVTSAQKNPTAFYLCASSPGSGAELFFGSGTQLSVL.